These 31 T cell receptor beta chains originate from one sample sequenced in a study of naive and memory T cell subsets. Study-wide results and limits: A few larger clonotypes appeared in naive repertoires, especially CD8, possibly memory cells re-expressing CD45RA.

Two oligonucleotides, mixed equimolar, formed the beta constant-region primer covering TRBC1 and TRBC2. The ligated cDNA underwent four PCR rounds using SP2 and nested alpha and beta constant-region primers. Each CDR3 protein is one row after TCRdb ran MiXCR on the UMI-ligation and nested PCR reads. Of roughly 99,000 distinct CDR3 sequences listed, roughly 12% are singletons. Their antigens are not known. Sequencing used naive CD4+ T cells from blood. All receptors derive from a human donor in good health.

In its sample, this clonotype was seen a few times. V and J are TRBV7-2 and TRBJ1-1; D gene unclear. CDR1 is SGHTA, CDR2 FQGNSA, per germline. The V end lost 1 base, the J end lost 3 bases, and 6 bases lay between the germline ends. This CDR3 is built from 13 residues. CDR3 region: CASSLERDTEAFF. Here the CDR3 DNA reads TGTGCCAGCAGCTTAGAGAGAGACACTGAAGCTTTCTTT.

Concerning this clonotype: This sequence may be a read error, since a much larger clone differs from it by one base. The chain combines TRBV6-1 with TRBJ2-1, with 7 nucleotides matching TRBD2. Germline V gene lookup returns CDR1 MNHNS and CDR2 SASEGT. The trim removed 4 bases at V and 4 bases at J, leaving 10 bases unmatched. The CDR3 has 16 residues. CDR3 protein: CASSAVVLASYNEQFF. The CDR3, as DNA: TGTGCCAGCAGTGCTGTGGTACTAGCGAGTTACAATGAGCAGTTCTTC.

V is TRBV7-2 and J is TRBJ2-3; D call uncertain. CDR3 size: 12 residues. Per germline, CDR1 SGHTA and CDR2 FQGNSA. The V end was cut by 5 bases, the J end by 4 bases, with 7 bases between. This CDR3 is CASSLMADTQYF. The CDR3 DNA reads TGTGCCAGCAGCCTCATGGCAGATACGCAGTATTTT.

The chain has TRBV15 and TRBJ1-3; TRBD1 might be the D (6 bases). V was shortened by 5 bases and J by 2 bases, with 28 bases between the two germline ends. This CDR3 has 20 residues. Germline V gene data show CDR1 as LNHNV and CDR2 as YYDKDF (reference sequence). In DNA, the CDR3 is TGTGCCACCAGCTCCCCCCACCAAGCCCCACCAGGGGAGGCTGGAAACACCATATATTTT. This gives the protein CATSSPHQAPPGEAGNTIYF.

This clonotype came up many times. V is TRBV15 and J is TRBJ1-5; the D is unclear. V lost 4 bases and J 6 bases, leaving 22 bases between the germline ends. The CDR3 runs 17 residues. The germline V gene has CDR1 LNHNV and CDR2 YYDKDF (reference sequence). In DNA form, the CDR3 reads TGTGCCACCAGCAAGGAGCGGAACCTAGGTTTTGGTCAGCCCCAGCATTTT. It translates to CATSKERNLGFGQPQHF.

The chain combines TRBV12-3 or TRBV12-4 with TRBJ1-2; a possible D gene is TRBD1 (5 bases). The V end was cut by 7 bases, the J end by 0 bases, with 12 bases between. This CDR3 is 14 amino acids long. CDR3 loop: CASTWRGTNYGYTF. As DNA, the CDR3 is TGTGCCAGCACCTGGAGGGGAACTAACTATGGCTACACCTTC.

A few counts support this clonotype. The gene calls are TRBV7-2 and TRBJ2-7, with 9 bases aligning to TRBD1. The ends lost 6 bases at V and 6 bases at J; junction bases unmatched: 15. The CDR3 length is 16 residues. The germline V gene encodes CDR1 SGHTA and CDR2 FQGNSA. The DNA for the CDR3 is TGTGCCAGCAGATACCAAGGGGACAGGGTGAGAGGCGAGCAGTACTTC. Amino acids: CASRYQGDRVRGEQYF.

This clonotype was seen many times. No conserved phenylalanine or tryptophan ends this CDR3, so it is likely a read error. The limits of the CDR3 on the DNA are not certain, so only TCRdb's listed CDR3 is given. J is TRBJ2-7 and V is TRBV12-3 or TRBV12-4; the D call TRBD2 from the table was never checked on the DNA. 10 amino acids form the CDR3, both terminal residues included. CDR3 sequence: CASRSSGRAR.

This clonotype was seen repeatedly, ten times or more. This sequence joins TRBV23-1 and TRBJ1-1; 11 bases are a match to TRBD1. TRBV23-1 is annotated as an ORF whose role is uncertain. The CDR3 covers 16 residues. The V and J ends lost 8 bases and 3 bases, in that order; junction bases with no gene match: 11. CDR3 coding DNA: TGCGCCAGCCCCCGGACAGGGGGCGCCGATGACACTGAAGCTTTCTTT. Protein: CASPRTGGADDTEAFF.

This clonotype was recorded at least ten times. The chain uses TRBV6-1 and TRBJ1-2, with 8 bases that match TRBD1. Looked up from germline, CDR1 is MNHNS and CDR2 is SASEGT. The CDR3 spans 14 residues. The junction had 4 bases not matched to a gene; V was cut back by 4 bases and J by 3 bases. The CDR3 spells CASSVGQDDYGYTF. The CDR3 DNA is TGTGCCAGCAGTGTGGGACAGGATGACTATGGCTACACCTTC.

The gene calls are TRBV20-1 and TRBJ2-3, with D possibly being TRBD2 (5 bases). Germline V gives CDR1 DFQATT, CDR2 SNEGSKA (reference sequence). Trimming removed 6 bases from V and 6 bases from J, with 25 bases in between. This CDR3 spans 16 amino acids. The CDR3 region is CSAQNRDYGPGDTQYF. CDR3 coding DNA: TGCAGTGCCCAAAACCGCGACTACGGGCCCGGGGATACGCAGTATTTT.

The rearrangement links TRBV7-2 to TRBJ2-7; D is perhaps TRBD2 (5 bases). Looked up from germline, CDR1 is SGHTA and CDR2 is FQGNSA. V was clipped by 4 bases and J by 3 bases, with 16 bases between them. The CDR3 has 15 residues. CDR3 nucleotide sequence: TGTGCCAGCAGCTCCCAGGTGGCAGGAGGCTACGAGCAGTACTTC. This translates into CASSSQVAGGYEQYF.

The V and J genes are TRBV2 and TRBJ2-7, with D unresolved. The CDR3 covers 13 residues. V gave up 7 bases and J gave up 2 bases, with 12 bases separating them. Germline lookup yields CDR1 SNHLY and CDR2 FYNNEI. CDR3 in amino acids: CASTPAQAYEQYF. DNA of the CDR3: TGTGCCAGCACCCCAGCCCAGGCCTACGAGCAGTACTTC.

This clonotype was counted ten times or more. V and J are TRBV3-1 and TRBJ2-1; 11 bases are shared with TRBD2. The CDR3 consists of 15 residues. The V segment lost 4 bases and the J segment 7 bases; nucleotides outside the gene matches: 6. Germline V gene data show CDR1 as LGHDT and CDR2 as YNNKEL (reference sequence). In DNA, the CDR3 is TGTGCCAGCAGCCTATTAGCGGGGGGGCCGAATGAGCAGTTCTTC. This translates into CASSLLAGGPNEQFF.

This clonotype was counted a few times. The chain uses TRBV6-2 or TRBV6-3 and TRBJ1-2; D unclear. V was shortened by 6 bases and J by 0 bases, with 11 bases between the two germline ends. CDR3 length equals 14 residues. Germline V gene data show CDR1 as MNHEY and CDR2 as SVGEGT. The CDR3 protein is CASRNWTTNYGYTF. In DNA, the CDR3 is TGTGCCAGCAGAAATTGGACGACTAACTATGGCTACACCTTC.

This clonotype has a handful of counts. The chain joins TRBV7-8 to TRBJ1-5, with TRBD1 matching over 7 bases. This CDR3 region has 16 residues. Germline CDR1 and CDR2: SGHVS and FQNEAQ. With V trimmed by 0 bases and J by 0 bases, 2 bases remained unmatched. The CDR3 region has the DNA TGTGCCAGCAGCTTAGCGGGACAGTATAGCAATCAGCCCCAGCATTTT. The encoded protein is CASSLAGQYSNQPQHF.

This clonotype came up a few times. CDR3 DNA sequence: TGTGCCAGCAGCCGACAGGGGAATCAGCCCCAGCATTTT. Translating it yields CASSRQGNQPQHF. The chain combines TRBV7-3 with TRBJ1-5, with 8 positions matching TRBD1. CDR3 size: 13 residues. Germline loops: CDR1 SGHTA, CDR2 FQGTGA. The junction had 1 base not matched to a gene; V was cut back by 5 bases and J by 4 bases.

For this clonotype: This sequence may be a read error, since a much larger clone differs from it by one base. The J gene is TRBJ2-7, the V gene TRBV18; D is unclear. Germline V gene lookup returns CDR1 KGHSH and CDR2 LQKENI. The CDR3 length is 12 residues. Here the CDR3 reads CASSSDTYEQHF. CDR3 coding DNA: TGTGCCAGCTCGTCAGATACCTACGAGCAGCACTTC.

At least ten counts were recorded for this clonotype. This chain joins TRBV7-9 and TRBJ2-7; 7 bases map to TRBD2. Germline loops: CDR1 SEHNR, CDR2 FQNEAQ (reference sequence). The CDR3 consists of 13 residues. Trimming at V came to 3 bases and at J to 6 bases, leaving 5 bases not matched to a gene. CDR3 sequence (DNA): TGTGCCAGCAGCTTTGCGGGAGTAGGCGAGCAGTACTTC. Translating it yields CASSFAGVGEQYF.

This clonotype showed up just a few times. The J gene is TRBJ1-5, the V gene TRBV27; D not resolved. The germline V gene encodes CDR1 MNHEY and CDR2 SMNVEV (reference sequence). The CDR3 has 12 amino acids. With 4 bases removed from V and 4 bases from J, the gap between germline ends came to 5 bases. This chain's CDR3 is CASSYSNQPQHF. As DNA, the CDR3 is TGTGCCAGCAGTTATAGTAATCAGCCCCAGCATTTT.

This clonotype was found many times. The genes are TRBV30 and TRBJ2-1, with 8 nucleotides matching TRBD1. From germline, CDR1 is GTSNPN and CDR2 SVGIG (reference sequence). This CDR3 comprises 15 residues. The junction had 8 bases not matched to a gene; V was cut back by 0 bases and J by 7 bases. CDR3 DNA sequence: TGTGCCTGGAGTGTAGGCAGGACAGGGAGAAATGAGCAGTTCTTC. It encodes CAWSVGRTGRNEQFF.

About this clonotype itself: This may arise from a read error, as a much more abundant clone is one base away. The genes are TRBV4-2 and TRBJ2-7; TRBD1 agrees at 7 bases. The CDR3 spans 14 residues. The ends lost 2 bases at V and 7 bases at J; junction bases unmatched: 8. Per germline, CDR1 LGHNA and CDR2 YNFKEQ. CDR3 DNA sequence: TGTGCCAGCAGCCAAAAGTACAGGGGCAAAGAGCAGTACTTC. This translates into CASSQKYRGKEQYF.

The V call is TRBV3-1, the J call TRBJ1-1; D unresolved. Germline loops: CDR1 LGHDT, CDR2 YNNKEL (reference sequence). Trimming cost V 0 bases and J 0 bases, with 5 bases left between them. The CDR3 runs 14 residues. Here the CDR3 reads CASSQDLLNTEAFF. CDR3 DNA: TGTGCCAGCAGCCAAGACCTGCTGAACACTGAAGCTTTCTTT.

The chain carries TRBV5-1 and TRBJ2-5; no clear D. There are 13 residues in the CDR3. From germline, CDR1 is SGHRS and CDR2 YFSETQ. V gave up 6 bases and J gave up 3 bases, with 12 bases separating them. CDR3 in DNA: TGCGCCAGCAACTATGGAGACGAAGAGACCCAGTACTTC. This translates into CASNYGDEETQYF.

The rearrangement uses TRBV7-2 and TRBJ1-1; TRBD1 aligns across 9 bases. The CDR3 contains 15 residues. Germline values: CDR1 SGHTA, CDR2 FQGNSA. Trimming took 4 bases from V and 5 from J; bases not matched to a gene: 8. The CDR3 nucleotides are TGTGCCAGCAGCTCCACGGGACAGGGAGCGACTGAAGCTTTCTTT. As protein: CASSSTGQGATEAFF.

This clonotype has a handful of counts. J is TRBJ2-3 and V is TRBV3-1; D unclear. The CDR3 contains 13 residues. The germline V gene has CDR1 LGHDT and CDR2 YNNKEL (reference sequence). The V gene lost 4 bases and the J gene lost 4 bases, with 9 bases spanning the gap. CDR3 sequence (DNA): TGTGCCAGCAGCCTTCGACACGCAGATACGCAGTATTTT. Its translation is CASSLRHADTQYF.

The table lists this clonotype with a few counts. The J gene is TRBJ1-5, the V gene TRBV12-3 or TRBV12-4; TRBD1 aligns across 7 bases. Trimming cost V 7 bases and J 6 bases; bases outside gene matches: 9. The CDR3 is 14 amino acids. The CDR3 DNA reads TGTGCCAGCACCGGACAGGTCGGGGGTCAGCCCCAGCATTTT. It yields the protein CASTGQVGGQPQHF.

Many counts were recorded for this clonotype. The rearrangement links TRBV7-8 to TRBJ2-3; tentatively, D is TRBD1 or TRBD2 (7 bases each). V was cut by 5 bases and J by 3 bases, with 18 bases left in between. Germline assignment: CDR1 SGHVS and CDR2 FQNEAQ. The CDR3 covers 16 residues. The CDR3, as DNA: TGTGCCAGCAGCCCCAGGGGGGCTAGCGGAACAGATACGCAGTATTTT. Translation gives CASSPRGASGTDTQYF.

J is TRBJ2-5 and V is TRBV7-2, with TRBD2 matching over 11 bases. Unmatched junction bases numbered 6, after V lost 5 bases and J lost 1 base. The CDR3 totals 16 residues. Germline CDR1 is SGHTA and CDR2 is FQGNSA. CDR3 protein: CASSATGTSGQETQYF. The CDR3 bases are TGTGCCAGCAGCGCAACCGGGACTAGCGGCCAAGAGACCCAGTACTTC.

At least ten counts were recorded for this clonotype. The DNA of the CDR3 is TGTGCCAGCTCACCACCGTCACAGGGAGATACGCAGTATTTT. Protein product: CASSPPSQGDTQYF. The genes are TRBV18 and TRBJ2-3; D might be TRBD1 (6 bases). V lost 0 bases and J 5 bases, leaving 9 bases between the germline ends. The CDR3 extends over 14 amino acids. CDR1 is KGHSH and CDR2 is LQKENI in the germline V gene.

This clonotype was recorded many times. The rearrangement uses TRBV12-3 or TRBV12-4 and TRBJ2-1; D gene unclear. V lost 3 bases, J lost 6 bases, and 9 bases lay in between. CDR3 length equals 13 residues. CDR3: CASSFGRINEQFF. The DNA for the CDR3 is TGTGCCAGCAGTTTCGGACGGATCAATGAGCAGTTCTTC.